The sequence of this T cell receptor beta chain was determined in a study of tumor-infiltrating lymphocytes in primary liver carcinoma. Bulk tissue was left unsorted, and RNA and DNA were co-extracted from about 21-30 mg of it. Germline CDR1 is SGHAT and CDR2 is FQDESV (reference sequence). This CDR3 comprises 14 residues. This clonotype came up once. At one of its ends the junction is not consistent with the germline gene, which may arise from a read error. TCR beta cDNA was prepared out of roughly 0.5 ug total RNA by means of a constant-region primer. It was through three nested multiplex PCR rounds of slightly modified ARM-PCR that TCR beta libraries arose. Both of the initial two PCR rounds ran for approximately 10 cycles and employed TRBV1-TRBV30 forward primers alongside a C-beta reverse primer. TCRdb re-analysed the multiplex PCR reads in MiXCR, keeping a single row per CDR3 protein. The table has 150,000 to 200,000 distinct CDR3 sequences, around 85% seen once; the top ten hold about a sixth.

The receptor comes from a man in his forties with primary liver carcinoma and hepatitis B virus infection. The sample comprised tumor tissue from primary liver carcinoma. The chain links TRBV11-1 to TRBJ2-1; no definite D call. CDR3 DNA: TGTGCCAACAGCTTAGGACGCGAGAAAAATGAGCAGTTCTTT. This gives the protein CANSLGREKNEQFF.